This TCR beta chain stems from a study of blood T cells in healthy people across ages. Through a sample-barcoded 5' primer and a J-beta primer mix, a second PCR was run for about 6 to 12 cycles. A template-switch adaptor containing 12 random nucleotides labeled each cDNA molecule. TCRdb reprocessed the 5' RACE reads with MiXCR, giving one entry per CDR3 protein. This sample has about 2 million distinct CDR3 sequences, with about 50% found just once. The germline V gene encodes CDR1 SEHNR and CDR2 FQNEAQ (reference sequence). Trimming shortened V by 3 bases and J by 5 bases, and 8 bases separated the two germline ends. The CDR3 spans 14 residues.

Sample: blood. This sequence originates from a woman between 35 and 50 years old in good health. The J gene is TRBJ1-6, the V gene TRBV7-9, with D tentatively TRBD1 (6 bases). CDR3 loop: CASSFGGDNSPLHF. CDR3 nucleotide sequence: TGTGCCAGCAGCTTCGGGGGCGATAATTCACCCCTCCACTTT.